The 13 T cell receptor beta chains presented below share a single source sample, sequenced in a study of blood T cells in healthy people across ages. Then a second PCR, running about 6 to 12 cycles, was carried out with a sample-barcoded 5' primer and a J-beta primer mix. TCRdb processed the 5' RACE reads anew with MiXCR; each CDR3 protein has one entry. The sample gives around 990,000 distinct CDR3 sequences, 35% to 45% of which show up once; around 12% is in the top ten. The sample consisted of blood. These receptors were collected from a young man in good health.

The gene calls are TRBV20-1 and TRBJ2-5; D might be TRBD2 (7 bases). The CDR3 runs to 19 residues. With 4 bases removed from V and 11 bases from J, the gap between germline ends came to 38 bases. The germline CDR1 and CDR2 sequences are DFQATT and SNEGSKA (reference sequence). The CDR3 loop is CSANLAGAKGYGAYNEQYF. DNA of the CDR3: TGCAGTGCTAATCTGGCGGGGGCCAAAGGATATGGGGCATACAATGAGCAGTACTTC.

J is TRBJ2-2 and V is TRBV10-3; no clear D. Between the trimmed V and J ends, which lost 3 bases and 7 bases, there was a span of 6 bases. Germline values: CDR1 ENHRY, CDR2 SYGVKD. The CDR3 extends over 12 amino acids. This chain's CDR3 is CAISEPGGELFF. CDR3 DNA: TGTGCCATCAGTGAACCCGGCGGGGAGCTGTTTTTT.

This chain uses TRBV20-1 with TRBJ1-4, with TRBD1 matching over 7 bases. V trimming: 5 bases; J trimming: 4 bases; junction bases outside the gene matches: 10. The germline V gene encodes CDR1 DFQATT and CDR2 SNEGSKA (reference sequence). The CDR3 runs 15 residues. This CDR3 reads CSAGPTGRINEKLFF. The CDR3 coding sequence is TGCAGTGCTGGCCCGACAGGGCGAATTAATGAAAAACTGTTTTTT.

In this sample, this clonotype turned up a few times. The chain joins TRBV12-3 or TRBV12-4 to TRBJ1-2; 10 nucleotides match TRBD1. This CDR3 spans 15 amino acids. V dropped 1 base and J dropped 5; count of bases not matched to a gene: 4. The CDR3 DNA follows: TGTGCCAGCAGTTTAGGGACAGGGGGAACGTATGGCTACACCTTC. It codes for CASSLGTGGTYGYTF.

The rearrangement joins TRBV4-3 to TRBJ2-7; TRBD2 agrees at 10 bases. The CDR3 extends over 20 amino acids. Germline CDR1 LGHNA, CDR2 YSLEER. Trimming at V came to 0 bases and at J to 7 bases, leaving 21 bases not matched to a gene. CDR3 sequence reads: CASSQDSASGGLYSYNEQYF. In nucleotides, the CDR3 is TGCGCCAGCAGCCAAGATAGTGCTAGCGGGGGCTTATACTCCTACAATGAGCAGTACTTC.

V is TRBV2 and J is TRBJ1-2; no firm D call. Per the germline V gene, CDR1 is SNHLY and CDR2 is FYNNEI. The CDR3 length is 15 residues. Deletions cut 4 bases from V and 4 bases from J, with 16 bases between. This CDR3 reads CASSALPRLSYGYTF. CDR3 nucleotides: TGTGCCAGCAGTGCTCTCCCCCGGCTTTCCTATGGCTACACCTTC.

Comment on this clonotype: A much larger clone sits a single nucleotide away, making a read error possible. The V gene is TRBV7-2, the J gene TRBJ1-5; 7 nucleotides align to TRBD1. Germline V CDR1 and CDR2: SGHTA, FQGNSA. This CDR3 is 14 amino acids long. CDR3 sequence: CASSRDSSNQPPHF. Written as DNA, the CDR3 is TGTGCCAGCAGCCGGGACAGTAGCAATCAGCCCCCGCATTTT.

This clonotype was counted many times. The genes are TRBV20-1 and TRBJ2-3; 8 positions match TRBD1. The CDR3 consists of 12 residues. Per germline, CDR1 DFQATT and CDR2 SNEGSKA (reference sequence). After removal of 6 bases from V and 5 bases from J, the junction contained 4 bases not matched to a gene. CDR3 sequence (DNA): TGCAGTGCCCGACAGGGGATAGATACGCAGTATTTT. This gives the protein CSARQGIDTQYF.

This clonotype was seen only a few times. This chain links TRBV20-1 with TRBJ1-2; 7 bases fit TRBD1. The germline V gene encodes CDR1 DFQATT and CDR2 SNEGSKA (reference sequence). This CDR3 has 13 residues. V trimming: 1 base; J trimming: 4 bases; junction bases outside the gene matches: 3. The CDR3 region has the DNA TGCAGTGCTAGAGCAACAGGGGTCTATGGCTACACCTTC. It is translated as CSARATGVYGYTF.

The chain carries TRBV20-1 and TRBJ2-5; D ambiguous. This CDR3 has 15 amino acids. Germline V gene lookup returns CDR1 DFQATT and CDR2 SNEGSKA (reference sequence). Trimming shortened V by 1 base and J by 1 base, and 13 bases separated the two germline ends. CDR3 loop: CSARVVVAPQETQYF. CDR3 bases: TGCAGTGCTAGAGTGGTAGTCGCCCCCCAAGAGACCCAGTACTTC.

This clonotype has more than one count but fewer than ten. The chain combines TRBV5-5 with TRBJ1-3; D gene unclear. The CDR3 totals 13 residues. Looked up from germline, CDR1 is SGHKS and CDR2 is YYEKEE (reference sequence). Trimming stripped 5 bases from V and 2 bases from J, with 8 bases between. The CDR3 reads CASRQAAGNTIYF. CDR3 DNA sequence: TGTGCCAGCAGGCAGGCTGCTGGAAACACCATATATTTT.

J is TRBJ1-1 and V is TRBV20-1; D unclear. Trimming shortened V by 6 bases and J by 11 bases, and 19 bases separated the two germline ends. CDR1 is DFQATT, CDR2 SNEGSKA, per germline (reference sequence). CDR3 length: 12 residues. CDR3 bases: TGCAGTGCGGCGCCGGCGGGTGGGGATGCTTTCTTT. This encodes CSAAPAGGDAFF.

This clonotype was detected many times. CDR3 in amino acids: CASSLGQGKYNEQFF. CDR3 sequence (DNA): TGCGCCAGCAGCTTGGGACAGGGCAAATACAATGAGCAGTTCTTC. The chain recombines TRBV5-1 with TRBJ2-1; 7 bases map to TRBD1. V dropped 0 bases and J dropped 4; count of bases not matched to a gene: 4. The CDR3 is 15 amino acids. Germline-derived CDR1 and CDR2 are SGHRS and YFSETQ.